A selection of T cell receptor beta chains follows, all from one sample in a study of beta chain features in type 1 diabetes. Assay: immunoSEQ multiplex PCR; the TCRdb copy retains only in-frame clones and omits some. The table shows some 400,000 clones, with approximately 15% occurring only once. The sequenced sample consisted of naive CD4+ T cells from blood. Receptors originate from a woman aged 18-30 years in good health. CDR3s include the opening cysteine and the closing phenylalanine or tryptophan. The D gene is left open where the match is weak. Size is stated for part of the rows, as once, few or many counts, or as a class when the clone is expanded.

TRBV5-4	TRBJ2-1	NA	16	NA	TGTGCCAGCAGCTTGGTAGGCGGGACTTCCTACAATGAGCAGTTCTTC	CASSLVGGTSYNEQFF
TRBV18	TRBJ2-1	TRBD2	16	few	TGTGCCAGCTCACCGGGGACTAGTGGGTCCTACAATGAGCAGTTCTTC	CASSPGTSGSYNEQFF
TRBV18	TRBJ2-7	NA	13	NA	TGTGCCAGCTCACCAGTGAGCTCCTACGAGCAGTACTTC	CASSPVSSYEQYF
TRBV25-1	TRBJ2-7	TRBD2	15	NA	TGTGCCAGCAGTGAAGGGACTAGCGGGTCCTACGAGCAGTACTTC	CASSEGTSGSYEQYF
TRBV28	TRBJ1-5	NA	12	few	TGTGCCAGCAGCTTGAGTTTGGAGCCCCAGCATTTT	CASSLSLEPQHF
TRBV28	TRBJ2-7	NA	13	NA	TGTGCCAGCAGTTTATGGAGGATGTACGAGCAGTACTTC	CASSLWRMYEQYF
TRBV18	TRBJ2-5	TRBD1	15	few	TGTGCCAGCTCACGGGACAGGGCGGTCGAGGAGACCCAGTACTTC	CASSRDRAVEETQYF
TRBV30	TRBJ2-1	TRBD2	14	few	TGTGCCTGGAGAAGGGGACTAGCGGGAAATGAGCAGTTCTTC	CAWRRGLAGNEQFF
TRBV30	TRBJ2-5	NA	16	NA	TGTGCCTGGAGTGTACCTTCCAGCCGGAGGGCAGAGACCCAGTACTTC	CAWSVPSSRRAETQYF
TRBV27	TRBJ1-1	NA	14	few	TGTGCCAGCAGTTCACTTGTAATGGTAACTGAAGCTTTCTTT	CASSSLVMVTEAFF